This TCR beta chain was observed in a study of T cell changes during pregnancy in multiple sclerosis. Trimming removed 5 bases from V and 7 bases from J; junction bases left unmatched: 13. Germline values: CDR1 LNHDA, CDR2 SQIVND (reference sequence). This CDR3 is built from 15 residues. Only in-frame clones appear in the TCRdb table, and some are missing; sequencing was by immunoSEQ multiplex PCR. This table has tens of thousands of clones, roughly 88% appearing once. The receptor was derived from a female donor in good health, enrolled as a control in a pregnancy study. This chain joins TRBV19 and TRBJ2-5, with TRBD2 matching 7 bases. The sequenced sample was peripheral blood, obtained in the first trimester of pregnancy. Here the CDR3 DNA reads TGTGCCAGTAGTTGGGAGGGGAGCGCCCAGGGGACCCAGTACTTC. Translation gives CASSWEGSAQGTQYF.